This T cell receptor (beta chain) originates from a study of blood T cells in healthy people across ages. Across the study: About one barcoded beta molecule per two T cells came from capture by template switching. Study-wide findings and caveats: Unsorted PBMC material precluded a definitive naive versus antigen-experienced comparison. In these data, TCR beta diversity tracked strongly with naive T cell percentage.

This CDR3 contains 12 residues. V lost 2 bases and J 7 bases, leaving 8 bases between the germline ends. From germline, CDR1 is LGHNA and CDR2 YSLEER. Together with a sample-barcoded 5' primer, a J-beta primer mix was included in a second PCR lasting about 7 to 12 cycles. Every cDNA molecule bore a tag from a template-switch adaptor containing 12 random nucleotides. In TCRdb, the 5' RACE reads were re-called with MiXCR into one record per CDR3 protein. The data hold about 640,000 distinct CDR3 sequences, with around 54% observed a single time. This clonotype was counted a single time. The antigen is undetermined.

The source material was blood. This chain connects TRBV4-3 to TRBJ1-1; D not certain. This clonotype originated in a man aged 60 to 69 in good health. The CDR3 reads CASSQSAGEAFF. The CDR3, as DNA: TGCGCCAGCAGCCAAAGTGCTGGTGAAGCTTTCTTT.